This TCR beta chain was identified during a study of shared clonotypes between healthy human individuals. The CDR3 extends over 13 amino acids. The germline CDR1 and CDR2 sequences are MNHEY and SMNVEV (reference sequence). V lost 5 bases to trimming and J lost 7 bases, with 12 bases between them. Assay used: immunoSEQ multiplex PCR; TCRdb lists only in-frame clones, some missing. The repertoire holds roughly 2,000,000 clones, just over 90% seen once, with about 1.7% in the top ten. Naive CD8 cells lacked CD45RO, underwent positive selection for CCR7 and left out terminally differentiated effector memory CD45RA+ cells.

The sequence came from a man younger than 30 in good health. Some clones in this sample may be carry-over from other donors' samples. Sequenced sample: naive CD8+ T cells from PBMCs. The chain joins TRBV27 to TRBJ2-1; a possible D gene is TRBD2 (6 bases). CDR3 DNA sequence: TGTGCCAGCAGTCCGGACGGAGGGAATGAGCAGTTCTTC. This translates into CASSPDGGNEQFF.